The next 7 T cell receptor beta chains were all read from a single sample in a study of blood T cell repertoires in COVID-19. Only in-frame clones appear in the TCRdb table, and some are missing; sequencing was by immunoSEQ multiplex PCR. The sample holds a few hundred thousand clones; roughly 87% are singletons and the top ten take roughly 5%. The sample comprised peripheral blood. Every receptor here comes from a woman in her 40s who had recovered from COVID-19.

The genes are TRBV19 and TRBJ1-2; TRBD1 matches 7 bases. CDR1 and CDR2 from the germline V gene are LNHDA and SQIVND (reference sequence). The CDR3 is made up of 15 amino acids. J lost 7 bases, V lost 8 bases, and 16 bases had no gene match. CDR3 loop: CASGVGGTDYGGYTF. The CDR3 nucleotides are TGTGCCAGTGGGGTTGGCGGGACAGACTACGGTGGCTACACCTTC.

This clone appeared a single time. CDR3 sequence (DNA): TGTGCCAGCAGCCGGCAGGGTGGGTCGACCCAGTACTTC. Translated: CASSRQGGSTQYF. The chain joins TRBV5-6 to TRBJ2-5; perhaps TRBD1 as D (5 bases). V lost 4 bases, J lost 7 bases, and 14 bases lay in between. CDR1 SGHDT and CDR2 YYEEEE come from the germline V gene. This CDR3 region has 13 residues.

The chain uses TRBV9 and TRBJ2-6; possible D gene TRBD2, 6 bases. Trimming took off 0 bases at V and 3 bases at J, with 7 bases between the two ends. CDR1 is SGDLS and CDR2 is YYNGEE in the germline V gene. The CDR3 runs 15 residues. CDR3 protein: CASSVDGGGANVLTF. The CDR3 DNA reads as TGTGCCAGCAGCGTAGACGGGGGTGGGGCCAACGTCCTGACTTTC.

This chain joins TRBV6-5 and TRBJ2-7, with TRBD1 matching over 12 bases. This CDR3 has 16 residues. V was pared by 2 bases and J by 5 bases, with 7 bases of the junction left unmatched. Per the germline V gene, CDR1 is MNHEY and CDR2 is SVGAGI. CDR3 region: CASSYPIGTGGDEQYV. Here the CDR3 DNA reads TGTGCCAGCAGTTACCCGATCGGGACAGGGGGCGACGAGCAGTACGTC.

The chain has TRBV6-5 and TRBJ1-1; tentatively, D is TRBD1 (6 bases). The CDR3 extends over 11 amino acids. In germline, CDR1 is MNHEY, CDR2 SVGAGI. V gave up 10 bases and J gave up 4 bases, with 10 bases separating them. The CDR3 nucleotides read TGTGCCACCTACAGGGCCACTGAAGCTTTCTTT. Encoded protein: CATYRATEAFF.

This rearrangement joins TRBV5-1 to TRBJ2-3; TRBD1 matches 10 bases. The CDR3 sequence is 12 residues long. Germline assignment: CDR1 SGHRS and CDR2 YFSETQ. The ends lost 7 bases at V and 13 bases at J; junction bases unmatched: 9. CDR3: CASATAGTGEYF. The CDR3 bases are TGCGCCAGCGCCACGGCCGGGACAGGGGAGTATTTT.

The genes are TRBV27 and TRBJ2-1; tentatively, D is TRBD2 (6 bases). The CDR3 contains 13 residues. The V end was cut by 6 bases, the J end by 9 bases, with 15 bases between. The germline gives CDR1 MNHEY, CDR2 SMNVEV (reference sequence). CDR3 DNA: TGTGCCAGCAGGTCCCCTGCTAGCGTTGAGCAGTTCTTC. It codes for CASRSPASVEQFF.